Shown below are 17 T cell receptor beta chains from a single sample sequenced in a study of control samples from healthy donors and cancer patients. TCRdb's copy holds only in-frame clones and misses some; the assay was immunoSEQ multiplex PCR. The sample has roughly 140,000 clones, around 86% seen once. The sample taken for sequencing was blood. These receptors were obtained from a man aged 30 to 39 in good health.

The chain couples TRBV3-1 (or the pseudogene TRBV3-2) to TRBJ1-4; D is possibly TRBD1 (6 bases). The V gene lost 1 base and the J gene lost 4 bases, with 13 bases spanning the gap. CDR1 LGHDT and CDR2 YNNKEL come from the germline V gene (reference sequence). This CDR3 has 16 amino acids. The CDR3 sequence: CASSQGTAISNEKLFF. The CDR3 bases are TGTGCCAGCAGCCAAGGGACAGCGATAAGTAATGAAAAACTGTTTTTT.

The rearrangement uses TRBV7-2 and TRBJ1-5, with TRBD1 matching 7 bases. Germline V gene data show CDR1 as SGHTA and CDR2 as FQGNSA. The length of the CDR3 is 15 residues. The V and J ends lost 1 base and 6 bases, in that order; junction bases with no gene match: 6. The CDR3 nucleotides are TGTGCCAGCAGCTTAGGTCCCAGGGGGTCTCAGCCCCAGCATTTT. It yields the protein CASSLGPRGSQPQHF.

V and J are TRBV4-2 and TRBJ1-4; possible D gene TRBD1, 5 bases. Per germline, CDR1 LGHNA and CDR2 YNFKEQ. The CDR3 has 16 amino acids. Trimming took 4 bases from V and 4 from J, leaving 16 bases between them. CDR3 residues: CASSPGTAANNEKLFF. The CDR3 DNA follows: TGTGCCAGCAGCCCCGGGACGGCCGCTAATAATGAAAAACTGTTTTTT.

V gene TRBV11-3 combines with J gene TRBJ2-7; D remains ambiguous. The V gene lost 4 bases and the J gene lost 7 bases, with 8 bases spanning the gap. The CDR3 runs to 11 residues. Germline V gene sequence: CDR1 SGHNT, CDR2 YENEEA. CDR3 sequence: CASSSREEQYF. CDR3 in DNA: TGTGCCAGCAGCTCCCGCGAGGAGCAGTACTTC.

The genes are TRBV2 and TRBJ1-3, with 7 bases that match TRBD1. J lost 4 bases, V lost 7 bases, and 10 bases had no gene match. CDR3 size: 15 residues. Germline CDR1 SNHLY, CDR2 FYNNEI. DNA of the CDR3: TGTGCCAGCACCCCGACAGGGTCGGAAGGAAACACCATATATTTT. Its protein is CASTPTGSEGNTIYF.

This chain links TRBV27 with TRBJ2-3; 8 bases agree with TRBD2. The CDR3 extends over 16 amino acids. Germline assignment: CDR1 MNHEY and CDR2 SMNVEV (reference sequence). V dropped 6 bases and J dropped 3; count of bases not matched to a gene: 11. The CDR3 region has the DNA TGTGCCAGCAGCTACGGGAGGGCCAGGGCTACAGATACGCAGTATTTT. Protein: CASSYGRARATDTQYF.

The rearrangement links TRBV9 to TRBJ2-1; perhaps TRBD2 as D (6 bases). V was pared by 2 bases and J by 9 bases, with 6 bases between. The germline gives CDR1 SGDLS, CDR2 YYNGEE. The CDR3 loop spans 11 amino acids. The CDR3 is CASSVGGEQFF. The CDR3 region has the DNA TGTGCCAGCAGCGTGGGGGGTGAGCAGTTCTTC. Together with reference TRBV9 and TRBJ2-1, the CDR3 gives the full variable domain: DSGVTQTPKHLITATGQRVTLRCSPRSGDLSVYWYQQSLDQGLQFLIQYYNGEERAKGNILERFSAQQFPDLHSELNLSSLELGDSALYFCASSVGGEQFFGPGTRLTVL.

The V call is TRBV6-2 or TRBV6-3, the J call TRBJ2-7, with 13 bases fitting TRBD2. CDR1 and CDR2 (germline): MNHEY, SVGEGT. V lost 3 bases and J lost 0; bases outside the gene matches: 8. The CDR3 runs 18 residues. CDR3 bases: TGTGCCAGCAGTTATTTTATCACTAGCGGGAGGGACTCCTACGAGCAGTACTTC. The encoded protein is CASSYFITSGRDSYEQYF.

The chain has TRBV7-3 and TRBJ1-2; 8 bases are a match to TRBD1. Trimming removed 5 bases from V and 5 bases from J; junction bases left unmatched: 13. Looked up from germline, CDR1 is SGHTA and CDR2 is FQGTGA. The CDR3 extends over 16 amino acids. The CDR3 is CASSPSGTGLNYGYTF. As DNA, the CDR3 is TGTGCCAGCAGCCCGTCGGGGACAGGACTCAATTATGGCTACACCTTC.

The gene calls are TRBV4-1 and TRBJ1-2, with a tentative D call TRBD1 (6 bases). CDR1 and CDR2 (germline): MGHRA, YSYEKL. V dropped 1 base and J dropped 7 bases, with 16 bases sitting between them. The CDR3 contains 15 residues. The CDR3 sequence: CASSQGPLGAGGYTF. Written as DNA, the CDR3 is TGCGCCAGCAGCCAAGGTCCGCTGGGGGCGGGTGGCTACACCTTC.

This chain links TRBV24-1 with TRBJ2-1; 9 bases agree with TRBD1. There are 15 residues in the CDR3. CDR1 KGHDR and CDR2 SFDVKD come from the germline V gene. The V segment lost 4 bases and the J segment 8 bases; nucleotides outside the gene matches: 8. CDR3 amino acids: CATSDRQGGRHEQFF. CDR3 nucleotide sequence: TGTGCCACCAGTGACAGACAGGGGGGTCGGCATGAGCAGTTCTTC.

The chain combines TRBV27 with TRBJ2-7; 13 bases agree with TRBD2. Germline assignment: CDR1 MNHEY and CDR2 SMNVEV (reference sequence). This CDR3 comprises 15 residues. J lost 7 bases, V lost 6 bases, and 9 bases had no gene match. As DNA, the CDR3 is TGTGCCAGCAGCCGGGAACTAGCGGGGGGGCAGGAGCAGTACTTC. It yields the protein CASSRELAGGQEQYF.

The chain employs TRBV24-1 and TRBJ2-2, with 11 bases identical to TRBD2. Trimming removed 0 bases from V and 1 base from J; junction bases left unmatched: 9. Germline loops: CDR1 KGHDR, CDR2 SFDVKD. This CDR3 has 20 residues. CDR3: CATSDLSSGRAVVNTGELFF. Written as DNA, the CDR3 is TGTGCCACCAGTGATTTGAGTAGCGGGAGGGCCGTGGTGAACACCGGGGAGCTGTTTTTT.

The V and J genes are TRBV7-2 and TRBJ1-1; D possibly corresponds to TRBD1 (5 bases). This CDR3 spans 15 amino acids. The V gene's germline CDR1 is SGHTA and CDR2 FQGNSA. The V gene lost 0 bases and the J gene lost 1 base, with 9 bases spanning the gap. The CDR3 DNA reads as TGTGCCAGCAGCTTAGCGCGGGGGGGGAACACTGAAGCTTTCTTT. It encodes CASSLARGGNTEAFF.

The chain combines TRBV28 with TRBJ1-5; TRBD1 might be the D (5 bases). V shed 6 bases and J shed 3 bases, with 15 bases lying between them. This CDR3 comprises 15 residues. CDR1 is MDHEN, CDR2 SYDVKM, per germline. CDR3 amino acids: CASSLGGGVNQPQHF. The DNA of the CDR3 is TGTGCCAGCAGCCTCGGCGGGGGAGTCAATCAGCCCCAGCATTTT.

J is TRBJ2-3 and V is TRBV2, with D possibly being TRBD1 or TRBD2 (6 bases each). CDR1 SNHLY and CDR2 FYNNEI come from the germline V gene. Trimming cost V 0 bases and J 0 bases, with 10 bases left between them. This CDR3 is 16 amino acids long. CDR3 sequence: CASSEARGHSTDTQYF. The CDR3 nucleotides read TGTGCCAGCAGTGAAGCGCGGGGACACAGCACAGATACGCAGTATTTT.

For the CDR3, the DNA is TGTGCCAGCAGCCAATACTGGACAACGAATAATTCACCCCTCCACTTT. Residues: CASSQYWTTNNSPLHF. The chain carries TRBV14 and TRBJ1-6; maybe TRBD1 (5 bases). The ends were cut back, 2 bases at V and 5 bases at J, with 13 bases in the middle. The CDR3 contains 16 residues. CDR1 and CDR2 (germline): SGHDN, FVKESK. The full variable domain, its missing parts supplied by reference TRBV14 and TRBJ1-6, is EAGVTQFPSHSVIEKGQTVTLRCDPISGHDNLYWYRRVMGKEIKFLLHFVKESKQDESGMPNNRFLAERTGGTYSTLKVQPAELEDSGVYFCASSQYWTTNNSPLHFGNGTRLTVT.